The 5 T cell receptor beta chains in this list originate from one sample, sequenced in a study of T cells in Graves' hyperthyroidism and ophthalmopathy. It was RNA transcripts that yielded the amplified TCR beta CDR3 regions. Carried out on the TCR CDR3, a first-round RT-PCR used the HTBI primer set. TCRdb reprocessed the multiplex PCR reads with MiXCR, giving one entry per CDR3 protein. The sample yields 500,000 to 600,000 distinct CDR3 sequences, around 43% seen once. The sample was peripheral blood or thyroid tissue (not recorded which). These receptors were taken from an adult woman with Graves' disease, either hyperthyroidism or ophthalmopathy (not recorded which).

In this sample, this clonotype turned up a few times. V usage is TRBV6-2 or TRBV6-3 and J usage is TRBJ2-5; D tentatively reads TRBD1 or TRBD2 (5 bases each). Trimming shortened V by 8 bases and J by 5 bases, and 15 bases separated the two germline ends. Looked up from germline, CDR1 is MNHEY and CDR2 is SVGEGT. The CDR3 contains 13 residues. The CDR3 here is CASDRDPRETQYF. The CDR3 DNA reads TGTGCCAGCGACCGGGACCCAAGGGAGACCCAGTACTTC.

The V gene is TRBV25-1, the J gene TRBJ2-7, with 9 nucleotides matching TRBD1. V lost 6 bases and J lost 0; bases outside the gene matches: 6. The CDR3 consists of 15 residues. Germline V gene sequence: CDR1 MGHDK, CDR2 SYGVNS. CDR3 bases: TGTGCCAGCAGGGCCGGGACAGGGAGCTCCTACGAGCAGTACTTC. Protein sequence: CASRAGTGSSYEQYF.

V and J are TRBV2 and TRBJ2-7; 9 bases are shared with TRBD1. The CDR3 is 12 residues long. Trimming cost V 10 bases and J 7 bases; bases outside gene matches: 8. CDR1 is SNHLY, CDR2 FYNNEI, per germline. The CDR3 is CAILDRGGEQYF. For the CDR3, the DNA is TGTGCCATCCTGGACAGGGGCGGAGAGCAGTACTTC.

The chain couples TRBV29-1 to TRBJ2-7, with 8 bases aligning to TRBD2. The V and J ends lost 3 bases and 7 bases, in that order; junction bases with no gene match: 5. From germline, CDR1 is SQVTM and CDR2 ANQGSEA. This CDR3 contains 12 residues. In DNA, the CDR3 is TGCAGCGTTGATCGGGGGGGGGTGGAGCAGTACTTC. Translating gives CSVDRGGVEQYF.

The rearrangement joins TRBV7-9 to TRBJ1-1; D gene unclear. Germline values: CDR1 SEHNR, CDR2 FQNEAQ (reference sequence). With 3 bases removed from V and 3 bases from J, the gap between germline ends came to 11 bases. The CDR3 has 14 residues. In nucleotides, the CDR3 is TGTGCCAGCAGCTTGAATAGTGGGGACACTGAAGCTTTCTTT. Amino acids: CASSLNSGDTEAFF.